This is a list of T cell receptor beta chains from one sample in a study of the immune and genomic landscape of osteosarcoma. Profiled with immunoSEQ multiplex PCR; TCRdb holds only in-frame clones, not every one. The sample holds several hundred clones; about three quarters are singletons and the top ten take approximately 15%. The specimen sequenced was tumor tissue from a local recurrence in the calf muscle. These receptors were collected from a woman aged 55 to 70 with osteosarcoma. The CDR3 runs from the conserved cysteine through the conserved F or W. D genes are given only for firm matches. Clone sizes are given selectively: once, few, many, or a class where the clone is expanded.

TRBJ2-3	-	TRBV7-2	-	CASSLVSVLRTDTQYF	TGTGCCAGCAGCTTAGTCTCAGTCCTCCGCACAGATACGCAGTATTTT
TRBJ1-6	-	TRBV6-5	-	CASSYTGSPLHF	TGTGCCAGCAGTTACACTGGCTCACCCCTCCACTTT
TRBJ1-1	few	TRBV7-6	-	CASTLSRPEQKRNTEAFF	TGTGCCAGCACCCTGTCCAGACCAGAACAGAAGCGCAACACTGAAGCTTTCTTT
TRBJ2-1	once	TRBV7-9	TRBD2	CASSTGTSTYNEQFF	TGTGCCAGCAGCACCGGGACTAGCACCTACAATGAGCAGTTCTTC
TRBJ1-1	-	TRBV6-5	-	CASSYSGLASTEAFF	TGTGCCAGCAGTTACTCGGGCCTAGCTTCCACTGAAGCTTTCTTT
TRBJ1-6	-	TRBV6-1	-	CASSDGGVGSPLHF	TGTGCCAGCAGTGATGGAGGGGTCGGATCACCCCTCCACTTT
TRBJ2-6	-	TRBV27	-	CASSLTSGANVLTF	TGTGCCAGCAGTTTAACATCTGGGGCCAACGTCCTGACTTTC
TRBJ1-5	-	TRBV28	-	CASSLRGGMEPQHF	TGTGCCAGCAGTTTGCGGGGAGGGATGGAGCCCCAGCATTTT
TRBJ2-2	-	TRBV4-3	-	CASAPGTGTIANTGELFF	TGCGCCAGCGCCCCCGGGACCGGCACTATCGCGAACACCGGGGAGCTGTTTTTT
TRBJ2-6	-	TRBV4-1	-	CASSQAGDGANVLTF	TGCGCCAGCAGCCAAGCAGGGGATGGGGCCAACGTCCTGACTTTC
TRBJ1-1	once	TRBV27	TRBD1	CASSHYRGGVNTEAFF	TGTGCCAGCAGTCATTACAGGGGCGGCGTGAACACTGAAGCTTTCTTT
TRBJ2-7	-	TRBV5-4	-	CASSGWTTYEQYF	TGTGCCAGCAGCGGATGGACGACCTACGAGCAGTACTTC
TRBJ2-1	-	TRBV30	-	CAGLSGNEQFF	TGTGCCGGATTATCAGGCAATGAGCAGTTCTTC
TRBJ1-2	few	TRBV13	-	CASSPRDDTGGNGYTF	TGTGCCAGCAGCCCCCGTGACGACACGGGGGGAAATGGCTACACCTTC
TRBJ1-2	-	TRBV20-1	-	CSASSSSGYTF	TGCAGTGCTTCCTCGTCCTCCGGCTACACCTTC
TRBJ2-2	-	TRBV7-2	-	CASSSDPGTGELFF	TGTGCCAGCAGTTCTGACCCCGGCACCGGGGAGCTGTTTTTT
TRBJ1-2	-	TRBV2	TRBD1	CASSGQGFGGYTF	TGTGCCAGCAGTGGACAGGGATTCGGCGGCTACACCTTC
TRBJ2-1	-	TRBV5-1	TRBD1	CASSPRTGVDNEQFF	TGCGCCAGCAGCCCCCGGACAGGGGTGGACAATGAGCAGTTCTTC
TRBJ2-5	-	TRBV25-1	-	CASSERGHQETQYF	TGTGCCAGCAGTGAACGGGGCCATCAAGAGACCCAGTACTTC
TRBJ1-1	-	TRBV19	-	CASSIDSPNTEAFF	TGTGCCAGTAGTATCGATAGCCCGAACACTGAAGCTTTCTTT
TRBJ2-2	-	TRBV9	-	CASSLTDSATGELFF	TGTGCCAGCAGCCTCACTGACAGCGCCACCGGGGAGCTGTTTTTT
TRBJ2-5	-	TRBV7-9	TRBD2	CASSFGTSGRRETQYF	TGTGCCAGCAGCTTCGGGACTAGCGGGAGGAGGGAGACCCAGTACTTC
TRBJ2-7	few	TRBV5-6	TRBD1	CASSFGQVREQYF	TGTGCCAGCAGCTTCGGACAGGTTCGCGAGCAGTACTTC
TRBJ1-3	-	TRBV5-4	-	CASSSGQSGGNTIYF	TGTGCCAGCAGCTCCGGACAGAGCGGTGGAAACACCATATATTTT
TRBJ1-2	-	TRBV7-2	-	CASSPSGVRYGYTF	TGTGCCAGCAGCCCAAGTGGCGTACGCTATGGCTACACCTTC
TRBJ2-1	-	TRBV7-3	TRBD2	CASSSRTSGSREQFF	TGTGCCAGCAGCTCTCGGACTAGCGGGAGTCGTGAGCAGTTCTTC